This record looks at one T cell receptor (beta chain) sequence and its context. Across 24 US areas, participants ranged in age from about 18 to 90 years. Self-reported history from a screening survey and questionnaire set each donor's cohort. Either two negative PCRs, clearance, or symptom resolution qualified Cohort 3 donors as recovered. The sample originates from a study of blood T cell repertoires in COVID-19. Authors' analysis steps: Reference gene primer amplification in the assay estimated nucleated cell counts. The table came from immunoSEQ multiplex PCR; TCRdb's copy has only in-frame clones and leaves some out. V, J and clone size were drawn from that table, and D and trimming were deduced from the DNA. The sample has 200,000 to 250,000 clones, about 84% seen once. Germline CDR1 and CDR2: ENHRY and SYGVKD. V gave up 4 bases and J gave up 4 bases, with 17 bases separating them. The CDR3 totals 16 residues.

Material for sequencing was PBMCs or T cells enriched from blood (not recorded which). V gene TRBV10-3 combines with J gene TRBJ1-3; tentative D call: TRBD1 (5 bases). This clonotype was obtained from a woman between 50 and 59 years old who had recovered from COVID-19. The chain's CDR3 is CAISVGQPGLGNTIYF. The CDR3 region has the DNA TGTGCCATCAGTGTCGGACAACCGGGTCTCGGAAACACCATATATTTT.